This TCR beta chain was documented in a study of spatial heterogeneity in lung cancer (dated by TCRdb to about 2019). Study-wide context: Beta-chain transcripts were consistently detected in greater numbers than alpha-chain transcripts, which likely reflected higher beta-chain transcript abundance. In the raw uncorrected reads, each unique combination of TCR and UMI appeared more than ten times on average. In non-small cell lung cancer, the study made a quantitative comparison of TCR alpha and beta repertoires among multiple tumor regions, matched nontumor lung and blood. Nonsynonymous mutation counts, determined by whole-exome sequencing of tumor tissue, were related to features of the TCR repertoire. At surgery, hundreds of tumor regions, some 61 matched nontumor lung samples and more than 55 PBMC samples were TCR-sequenced for both alpha and beta chains.

From the cysteine through the phenylalanine, the CDR3 covers 14 amino acids. Of the read, only the CDR3 DNA is kept; its 42 bases are in frame from base 1. Based on the germline V gene, the CDR1 and CDR2 sequences are KGHDR and SFDVKD. V is reduced by 2 bases and J by 9 bases, leaving a spacing of 13 bases between them. Per the publication, the time point label means: sample taken at primary tumor resection. The donors were about 65 patients from the lung TRACERx cohort who had early-stage, untreated non-small cell lung cancer. Without any cell sorting, TCR sequencing was performed on whole RNA extracted either from tumor and nontumor lung tissue or from cryopreserved PBMC samples. Only patients with enough RNA available from two or more tumor regions were chosen for TCR sequencing. This clonotype was observed at least ten times. No antigen is known for it. Base-call qualities are not available, and no considerably larger clone is one nucleotide away.

On the study overall, not on this receptor specifically: Additional single-cell paired TCR alpha and beta sequencing was considered necessary to confirm, at a functional level, the hypothesis that regional TCRs recognize regional mutations. Ubiquitous expanded tumor TCRs were detected in blood more often at tumor resection than at routine follow-up.

Receptor libraries were prepared by 5' RACE. TCRdb shows the sequencer as NextSeq 500. The TCR library protocol attached a unique molecular identifier to each TCR cDNA molecule to allow correction of PCR and sequencing errors. In the paper's pipeline: TCR identification, UMI-based error correction and CDR3 extraction were all carried out with Decombinator tools. TCRs above a frequency of 2 per 1,000, corresponding to the top 1% of the tumor frequency distribution, were defined as expanded. Each repertoire was subsampled 100 times to 5,000 TCRs, after which Renyi diversity was computed with the R vegan package. CDR3 similarity networks were constructed using string-kernel similarity of amino acid triplets, with links drawn between CDR3s whose pairwise similarity was above 0.82. Using fastp trimming at Q25 and MiXCR clonotype assembly, TCRdb reanalyzed the public sequencing data and kept in-frame beta chains. When rows share a CDR3 protein, they turn into one entry using the most common DNA and genes. The V and J calls, along with clone size, are taken from TCRdb and not from the paper's own processing. The sample includes about 38,000 distinct CDR3 sequences, with around 7.5% observed a single time. The biggest ten clones account for 25% to 35% of the sample.

The specimen was PBMCs, collected at surgery. The chain uses TRBV24-1 and TRBJ2-1; a tentative D match to TRBD1 spans 5 bases. The receptor was derived from a male donor with early-stage non-small cell lung cancer. Here the CDR3 is given as CATSDWTNQGEQFF. Here is the DNA: TGTGCCACCAGTGATTGGACAAATCAGGGTGAGCAGTTCTTC.